This T cell receptor beta chain was found in a study of graft-versus-host responses after intestinal transplantation. Overall study findings and caveats: Ileal or blood samples showed some GvH clones first, and such clones were also found in recipient marrow.

CDR1 is MNHNS and CDR2 is SASEGT in the germline V gene. The V gene lost 1 base and the J gene lost 0 bases, with 18 bases spanning the gap. The CDR3 has 18 amino acids. Profiling relied on immunoSEQ multiplex PCR, and the TCRdb table lists in-frame clones only, not all of them. The sample consists of about 78,000 clones, around 87% of them appearing once. For this clone: Its matching antigen is unknown.

The source of this sequence is a human donor who was the organ donor for an intestinal transplant. The sequences come from unstimulated CD8+ T cells sorted from spleen or lymph node cells, collected before transplant. The genes are TRBV6-1 and TRBJ1-2; maybe TRBD1 (6 bases). CDR3 coding DNA: TGTGCCAGCAGTGAAGTATTTTGGGACACCGGAGCTAACTATGGCTACACCTTC. Its protein product is CASSEVFWDTGANYGYTF.